A single sample gave rise to the 30 T cell receptor beta chains below, sequenced in a study of T cell clonotyping in hematopoietic cell transplantation. Generated by immunoSEQ multiplex PCR, the TCRdb table keeps only in-frame clones and is missing some. Of roughly 30,000 clones detected, about 90% appear once; the ten largest clones hold roughly 10%. The source material was PBMCs, sampled 100 days after allogeneic stem cell transplant. Receptors were obtained from a female patient in her forties or fifties who had an allogeneic stem cell transplant from a related donor, so the T cells may come from the graft donor. Some clones in this sample may be carry-over from other donors' samples.

The V call is TRBV7-6, the J call TRBJ2-7, with 10 bases aligning to TRBD1. Unmatched junction bases numbered 3, after V lost 5 bases and J lost 2 bases. Germline CDR1 is SGHVS and CDR2 is FNYEAQ. The CDR3 consists of 14 residues. CDR3 sequence: CASSLGTGAYEQYF. The CDR3 DNA is TGTGCCAGCAGCCTAGGGACAGGGGCCTACGAGCAGTACTTC.

The chain has TRBV19 and TRBJ1-1, with TRBD1 matching 7 bases. Germline lookup yields CDR1 LNHDA and CDR2 SQIVND (reference sequence). This CDR3 has 14 residues. The ends lost 11 bases at V and 8 bases at J; junction bases unmatched: 17. The CDR3 protein is CAGQVIYPTGEAFF. DNA of the CDR3: TGTGCCGGACAGGTTATCTACCCCACCGGAGAAGCTTTCTTT.

The chain is built from TRBV6-6 and TRBJ1-1, with D perhaps matching TRBD1 (6 bases). Trimming left V 0 bases short and J 4 bases short, with 15 bases between. Germline V CDR1 and CDR2: MNHNY, SVGAGI (reference sequence). The CDR3 spans 16 residues. In DNA form, the CDR3 reads TGTGCCAGCAGTTACTCATACAGGGAAGGGAGCACTGAAGCTTTCTTT. This codes for CASSYSYREGSTEAFF.

V usage is TRBV7-2 and J usage is TRBJ2-5; D is unresolved. This CDR3 has 12 residues. Trimming left V 5 bases short and J 5 bases short, with 9 bases between. Per germline, CDR1 SGHTA and CDR2 FQGNSA. The CDR3 loop is CASSPSRETQYF. DNA for the CDR3: TGTGCCAGCAGCCCGTCTCGGGAGACCCAGTACTTC.

J is TRBJ2-6 and V is TRBV19; possible D gene TRBD2, 5 bases. Trimming took 6 bases from V and 0 from J, leaving 12 bases between them. The germline V gene encodes CDR1 LNHDA and CDR2 SQIVND (reference sequence). The CDR3 has 16 residues. The CDR3 DNA reads as TGTGCCAGTAGATCCGGACTGTTCTCTGGGGCCAACGTCCTGACTTTC. This codes for CASRSGLFSGANVLTF.

The chain recombines TRBV7-9 with TRBJ2-1; 8 positions match TRBD2. The CDR3 is 14 residues long. Germline CDR1 and CDR2: SEHNR and FQNEAQ (reference sequence). V shed 8 bases and J 3 bases; nucleotides not matched to a gene: 6. The chain's CDR3 is CASARLALYNEQFF. DNA of the CDR3: TGTGCCAGCGCACGACTAGCGCTCTACAATGAGCAGTTCTTC.

The chain carries TRBV6-6 and TRBJ1-2; TRBD1 matches at 8 bases. The CDR3 contains 14 residues. V lost 8 bases to trimming and J lost 5 bases; unmatched junction nucleotides: 10. Germline V gene sequence: CDR1 MNHNY, CDR2 SVGAGI (reference sequence). For the CDR3, the DNA is TGTGCCAGCGACGGACAGGGCTGGTGGTATGGCTACACCTTC. This codes for CASDGQGWWYGYTF.

The rearrangement uses TRBV6-5 and TRBJ1-3, with D uncertain. CDR1 and CDR2 from the germline V gene are MNHEY and SVGAGI. The V end lost 7 bases, the J end lost 0 bases, and 7 bases lay between the germline ends. The CDR3 sequence is 13 residues long. CDR3 coding DNA: TGTGCCAGCACCAGCCACTCTGGAAACACCATATATTTT. Protein sequence: CASTSHSGNTIYF.

The V gene is TRBV27, the J gene TRBJ1-2; TRBD1 is a possible D gene (6 bases). The CDR3 length is 15 residues. V lost 0 bases and J lost 7, with 15 bases in between. Germline assignment: CDR1 MNHEY and CDR2 SMNVEV (reference sequence). CDR3 sequence reads: CASSLSRGASSGYTF. Here the CDR3 DNA reads TGTGCCAGCAGTTTATCTCGGGGGGCTTCGAGTGGCTACACCTTC.

This clone came up once. This rearrangement joins TRBV13 to TRBJ2-1; 7 bases fit TRBD1. The CDR3 runs to 16 residues. CDR1 is PRHDT, CDR2 FYEKMQ, per germline (reference sequence). V shed 2 bases and J 6 bases; nucleotides not matched to a gene: 10. CDR3 protein: CASSLYFDRVGNEQFF. The CDR3 DNA sequence: TGTGCCAGCAGCTTATACTTCGACAGGGTGGGCAATGAGCAGTTCTTC.

The V call is TRBV19, the J call TRBJ2-7; TRBD1 might be the D (6 bases). The CDR3 has 13 amino acids. V was trimmed by 4 bases and J by 3 bases, leaving 10 bases between them. The germline V gene encodes CDR1 LNHDA and CDR2 SQIVND (reference sequence). CDR3 nucleotides: TGTGCCAGTAGTAACGAACAGGGCTACGAGCAGTACTTC. It is translated as CASSNEQGYEQYF.

The chain employs TRBV9 and TRBJ2-7; perhaps TRBD1 as D (5 bases). The CDR3 runs to 13 residues. Trimming took off 0 bases at V and 3 bases at J, with 7 bases between the two ends. Germline values: CDR1 SGDLS, CDR2 YYNGEE. The CDR3 coding sequence is TGTGCCAGCAGCGTAGCGCAGGGCTACGAGCAGTACTTC. It codes for CASSVAQGYEQYF. The whole variable domain, remainder taken from reference TRBV9 and TRBJ2-7, is DSGVTQTPKHLITATGQRVTLRCSPRSGDLSVYWYQQSLDQGLQFLIQYYNGEERAKGNILERFSAQQFPDLHSELNLSSLELGDSALYFCASSVAQGYEQYFGPGTRLTVT.

This CDR3 reads CASSSLSGQPQHF. CDR3 DNA: TGTGCCAGCAGCTCACTCAGTGGGCAGCCCCAGCATTTT. V is TRBV6-5 and J is TRBJ1-5; D unclear. V was trimmed by 6 bases and J by 7 bases, leaving 13 bases between them. Germline assignment: CDR1 MNHEY and CDR2 SVGAGI. CDR3 size: 13 residues.

This sequence joins TRBV5-4 and TRBJ2-3; TRBD1 agrees at 9 bases. There are 15 residues in the CDR3. J was trimmed by 6 bases and V by 3 bases; bases with no gene match: 8. Per germline, CDR1 SGHNT and CDR2 YYREEE (reference sequence). DNA for the CDR3: TGTGCCAGCAGCTCCTCACAGGGGGCGGGTGATACGCAGTATTTT. Residues: CASSSSQGAGDTQYF.

The rearrangement joins TRBV6-1 to TRBJ1-1; D perhaps matches TRBD1 (6 bases). V was cut by 0 bases and J by 6 bases, with 17 bases left in between. The germline V gene encodes CDR1 MNHNS and CDR2 SASEGT. The CDR3 is 16 residues long. The CDR3 reads CASSEAHGTTSPEAFF. CDR3 nucleotides: TGTGCCAGCAGTGAAGCGCACGGGACAACTTCCCCTGAAGCTTTCTTT.

This clone was counted only a few times. This rearrangement joins TRBV30 to TRBJ2-5, with 7 bases lining up with TRBD1. Germline assignment: CDR1 GTSNPN and CDR2 SVGIG (reference sequence). This CDR3 region has 15 residues. V shed 4 bases, J shed 4 bases, and the junction held 12 bases outside the gene matches. The CDR3 DNA is TGTGCCTGGAAGGGGGCCCCCTTGACAGGAGAGACCCAGTACTTC. It translates to CAWKGAPLTGETQYF.

The chain has TRBV2 and TRBJ1-2; 7 bases are a match to TRBD1. Per germline, CDR1 SNHLY and CDR2 FYNNEI. V shed 1 base and J 3 bases; nucleotides not matched to a gene: 8. The CDR3 loop spans 16 amino acids. The CDR3 sequence: CASSEDGPGGDYGYTF. The CDR3 bases are TGTGCCAGCAGTGAAGATGGGCCAGGGGGAGACTATGGCTACACCTTC.

The CDR3 nucleotides are TGTGCCAGCAGCGTACGCCTCCAGGACGAGCAGTACTTC. Amino acid sequence: CASSVRLQDEQYF. The chain employs TRBV9 and TRBJ2-7; no reliable D call. Germline V lookup: CDR1 SGDLS, CDR2 YYNGEE. V was shortened by 1 base and J by 5 bases, with 10 bases between the two germline ends. CDR3 length: 13 amino acids. The whole variable domain, filled in from reference TRBV9 and TRBJ2-7, reads DSGVTQTPKHLITATGQRVTLRCSPRSGDLSVYWYQQSLDQGLQFLIQYYNGEERAKGNILERFSAQQFPDLHSELNLSSLELGDSALYFCASSVRLQDEQYFGPGTRLTVT.

The chain uses TRBV20-1 and TRBJ2-7; D tentatively fits TRBD1 or TRBD2 (5 bases each). This CDR3 contains 10 residues. CDR1 DFQATT and CDR2 SNEGSKA come from the germline V gene (reference sequence). The V gene lost 3 bases and the J gene lost 5 bases, with 5 bases spanning the gap. DNA for the CDR3: TGCAGTGCTAGGGGGGACGAGCAGTACTTC. It translates to CSARGDEQYF.

The J gene is TRBJ1-4, the V gene TRBV7-9; a possible D gene is TRBD1 (5 bases). CDR3 size: 17 residues. V was cut by 6 bases and J by 2 bases, with 19 bases left in between. Germline V CDR1 and CDR2: SEHNR, FQNEAQ (reference sequence). CDR3 protein: CASSPGTSRSTNEKLFF. The CDR3, as DNA: TGTGCCAGCAGTCCCGGGACCTCGAGGAGCACTAATGAAAAACTGTTTTTT.

This chain links TRBV6-5 with TRBJ1-2; D is unclear. Germline values: CDR1 MNHEY, CDR2 SVGAGI. Trimming removed 5 bases from V and 5 bases from J, with 15 bases in between. The CDR3 is 14 residues long. CDR3 sequence reads: CASSRDQVQYGYTF. The CDR3, as DNA: TGTGCCAGCAGTAGAGATCAGGTTCAATATGGCTACACCTTC.

The chain links TRBV7-2 to TRBJ2-7; no firm D call. The CDR3 has 12 residues. From germline, CDR1 is SGHTA and CDR2 FQGNSA. Trimming shortened V by 4 bases and J by 0 bases, and 4 bases separated the two germline ends. CDR3 sequence: CASSYISYEQYF. The CDR3 nucleotides are TGTGCCAGCAGCTACATCTCCTACGAGCAGTACTTC.

The chain employs TRBV19 and TRBJ2-1; D not certain. V was shortened by 5 bases and J by 5 bases, with 10 bases between the two germline ends. This CDR3 is 13 amino acids long. Germline CDR1 and CDR2: LNHDA and SQIVND (reference sequence). CDR3 amino acids: CASSVMAHNEQFF. The DNA of the CDR3 is TGTGCCAGTAGTGTCATGGCTCACAATGAGCAGTTCTTC.

The rearrangement joins TRBV5-1 to TRBJ1-4, with a possible D match to TRBD1 (6 bases). CDR1 SGHRS and CDR2 YFSETQ come from the germline V gene. The CDR3 loop spans 14 amino acids. V lost 1 base and J 7 bases, leaving 11 bases between the germline ends. CDR3 loop: CASSLTEGGEKLFF. CDR3 bases: TGCGCCAGCAGCTTGACAGAAGGGGGTGAAAAACTGTTTTTT.

The gene calls are TRBV2 and TRBJ2-1; 8 bases map to TRBD1. Germline CDR1 is SNHLY and CDR2 is FYNNEI. The CDR3 has 15 residues. The trim removed 6 bases at V and 3 bases at J, leaving 7 bases unmatched. The DNA of the CDR3 is TGTGCCAGCAGCACTACCGGACAGGGCTACAATGAGCAGTTCTTC. Translation gives CASSTTGQGYNEQFF.

V is TRBV6-1 and J is TRBJ1-1, with 8 bases that match TRBD1. V was clipped by 4 bases and J by 5 bases; unmatched bases: 3. The CDR3 is 13 amino acids. Germline V gives CDR1 MNHNS, CDR2 SASEGT. Written as DNA, the CDR3 is TGTGCCAGCAGTGGGACAGGGAGGACTGAAGCTTTCTTT. Its protein product is CASSGTGRTEAFF.

The J gene is TRBJ2-2, the V gene TRBV7-9; 9 bases are a match to TRBD1. Trimming cost V 7 bases and J 4 bases; bases outside gene matches: 13. Germline CDR1 reads SEHNR; CDR2 reads FQNEAQ (reference sequence). This CDR3 comprises 17 residues. The CDR3 region has the DNA TGTGCCAGCATCGACTTTCCGGGACAGGGAGTCACCGGGGAGCTGTTTTTT. Its protein is CASIDFPGQGVTGELFF.

CDR3 loop: CSATPGQGGHEQYF. The CDR3 bases are TGCAGCGCGACGCCGGGACAGGGCGGCCACGAGCAGTACTTC. This rearrangement joins TRBV29-1 to TRBJ2-7, with 9 positions matching TRBD1. CDR1 is SQVTM, CDR2 ANQGSEA, per germline. This CDR3 comprises 14 residues. V was pared by 7 bases and J by 5 bases, with 12 bases of the junction left unmatched.

The chain has TRBV6-5 and TRBJ2-5; D may be TRBD1 or TRBD2 (5 bases each). Trimming stripped 1 base from V and 5 bases from J, with 14 bases between. The CDR3 has 15 amino acids. The germline V gene encodes CDR1 MNHEY and CDR2 SVGAGI. The CDR3 protein is CASSYLGTVEETQYF. CDR3 DNA sequence: TGTGCCAGCAGTTACTTAGGGACCGTGGAGGAGACCCAGTACTTC.

This clone showed up just once. The chain employs TRBV7-3 and TRBJ2-3, with D perhaps assigned TRBD1 or TRBD2 (5 bases each). Germline loops: CDR1 SGHTA, CDR2 FQGTGA. The CDR3 contains 13 residues. The V gene lost 6 bases and the J gene lost 3 bases, with 10 bases spanning the gap. The CDR3 coding sequence is TGTGCCAGCAGACTAGAGGGGACAGATACGCAGTATTTT. Translated, it gives CASRLEGTDTQYF.